This T cell receptor beta chain was profiled in a study of graft-versus-host responses after intestinal transplantation. Study overall: Each of the recipients got a multivisceral, liver-intestinal, or isolated intestinal transplant. Anti-thymocyte globulin was used for induction in all recipients, who then took tacrolimus and steroids for approximately 3 years.

Trimming took off 1 base at V and 3 bases at J, with 7 bases between the two ends. This CDR3 is built from 14 residues. Germline CDR1 SGHRS, CDR2 YFSETQ. Study findings and constraints: GvH clones occurred in recipient marrow; some first appeared in ileum or blood.

TCRdb's copy holds only in-frame clones and misses some; the assay was immunoSEQ multiplex PCR. The sample yields under 100,000 clones, around 90% seen once. Regarding this clone: Its specificity is unknown.

This receptor was identified in a human patient who received an intestinal transplant, so some T cells may come from the graft donor. This specimen was PBMCs, taken 450 to 480 days after intestinal transplant. This chain uses TRBV5-1 with TRBJ2-2; weak D call: TRBD2 (6 bases). The CDR3 protein is CASSLWGDTGELFF. The CDR3 DNA is TGCGCCAGCAGCTTGTGGGGGGACACCGGGGAGCTGTTTTTT.